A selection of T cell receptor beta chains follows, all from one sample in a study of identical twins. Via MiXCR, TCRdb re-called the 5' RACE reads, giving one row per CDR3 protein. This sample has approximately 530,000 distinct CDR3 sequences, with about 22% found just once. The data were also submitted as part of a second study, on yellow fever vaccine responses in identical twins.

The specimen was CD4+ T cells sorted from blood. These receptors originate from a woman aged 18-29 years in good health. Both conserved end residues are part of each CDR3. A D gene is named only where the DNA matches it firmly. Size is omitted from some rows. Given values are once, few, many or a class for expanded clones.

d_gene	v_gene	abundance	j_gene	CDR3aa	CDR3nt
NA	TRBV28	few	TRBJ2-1	CASSPGWVEQFF	TGTGCCAGCAGTCCCGGCTGGGTTGAGCAGTTCTTC
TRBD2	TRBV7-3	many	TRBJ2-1	CASSLIGGRGNEQFF	TGTGCCAGCAGCCTCATTGGCGGGAGGGGCAATGAGCAGTTCTTC
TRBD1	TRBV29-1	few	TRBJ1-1	CSVARGGRGRGSTEAFF	TGCAGCGTTGCTCGGGGGGGCAGGGGGCGTGGGAGCACTGAAGCTTTCTTT
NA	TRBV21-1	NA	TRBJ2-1	CASSGGYGVNEQFF	TGTGCCAGCAGCGGTGGGTATGGGGTTAATGAGCAGTTCTTC
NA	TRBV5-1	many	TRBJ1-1	CASRPSGNTEAFF	TGCGCCAGCAGGCCCTCAGGGAACACTGAAGCTTTCTTT
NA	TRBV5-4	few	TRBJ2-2	CASSSGTQNTGELFF	TGTGCCAGCAGCTCTGGCACGCAGAACACCGGGGAGCTGTTTTTT
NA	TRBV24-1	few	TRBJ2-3	CATSDGRLGTDTQYF	TGTGCCACCAGTGATGGGAGGTTGGGCACAGATACGCAGTATTTT
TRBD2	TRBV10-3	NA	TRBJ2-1	CAIGLAGGRLDEQFF	TGTGCCATCGGACTAGCGGGAGGCCGTCTCGATGAGCAGTTCTTC
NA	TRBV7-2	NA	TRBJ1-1	CASSLGGVRNTEAFF	TGTGCCAGCAGCTTAGGAGGGGTTCGGAACACTGAAGCTTTCTTT
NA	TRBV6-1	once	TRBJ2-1	CASRKGETLGNEQFF	TGTGCCAGCAGAAAGGGGGAAACACTAGGCAATGAGCAGTTCTTC